The clone carrying this TCR beta chain was picked up many times. Deletions cut 1 base from V and 6 bases from J, with 13 bases between. Per germline, CDR1 MGHDK and CDR2 SYGVNS. The CDR3 runs to 15 residues. Then a second PCR, running roughly 7 to 11 cycles, was carried out with a sample-barcoded 5' primer and a J-beta primer mix. TCRdb redid the calling of the 5' RACE reads with MiXCR, one entry per CDR3 protein. The data contain 650,000 to 700,000 distinct CDR3 sequences, approximately 30% of them seen just once; the ten biggest clones take up approximately 15%. The entry originates in a study of blood T cells in healthy people across ages.

The clonotype originates from a woman over 75 in good health. The sequenced sample consisted of blood. The chain employs TRBV25-1 and TRBJ2-1, with D perhaps being TRBD1 or TRBD2 (5 bases each). CDR3 sequence (DNA): TGTGCCAGCAGTGAATTCCGGGACCCCCCCAATGAGCAGTTCTTC. This translates into CASSEFRDPPNEQFF.